The TCR beta chain under discussion was sequenced for a study of blood T cells in healthy people across ages. The study, taken as a whole, reports: PBMCs left unsorted prevented a conclusive naive versus antigen-experienced comparison. Strong correlation was found linking TCR beta diversity to naive T cell percentage. The study regarded diversity estimates from one million T cells as underestimates.

Per the germline V gene, CDR1 is MGHDK and CDR2 is SYGVNS. Trimming at V came to 3 bases and at J to 5 bases, leaving 12 bases not matched to a gene. The CDR3 extends over 16 amino acids. Sample-barcoded 5' priming and a J-beta primer mix drove a second PCR of about 6 to 12 cycles. Researchers report that a template-switch adaptor with 12 random nucleotides tagged each cDNA molecule. TCRdb analysed the 5' RACE reads with MiXCR anew, one entry per CDR3 protein. Of over 500,000 distinct CDR3 sequences listed, approximately 52% are singletons. The table lists this clonotype with a few counts. Antigen unknown.

J is TRBJ2-7 and V is TRBV25-1, with TRBD1 identical over 8 bases. The clonotype comes from a woman at least 80 years old in good health. Sequencing was done on a sample of blood. The DNA for the CDR3 is TGTGCCAGCAGTGATTCCAGGGGGCAAAGGGTAAACGAGCAGTACTTC. Its protein product is CASSDSRGQRVNEQYF.